The clone carrying this TCR beta chain was detected a few times. Per the study methods: Estimation of nucleated cell counts relied on the amplification of reference gene primers. The method was immunoSEQ multiplex PCR; TCRdb's version includes in-frame clones alone and lacks a portion of them. The V and J calls and clone size were taken over from that table, and D and trimming were inferred from the DNA. The repertoire holds about 300,000 clones, with 65% to 90% as singletons. The source of the sample is a study of blood T cell repertoires in COVID-19. Overall study: Material from acute and convalescent COVID-19 was sourced from the United States, Italy and Spain. PBMCs, B-cell-depleted T cells, or T cells provided the cDNA or gDNA that made up the material.

The CDR3 is made up of 14 amino acids. The junction had 6 bases not matched to a gene; V was cut back by 6 bases and J by 6 bases. CDR1 is SGHRS, CDR2 YFSETQ, per germline. Sequenced: peripheral blood. This chain links TRBV5-1 with TRBJ2-1; 10 bases map to TRBD1. This sequence originates from a human donor in a cohort sampled during active COVID-19. The CDR3 loop reads CASTRQGASNEQFF. As DNA, the CDR3 is TGCGCCAGCACCCGACAGGGGGCGAGCAATGAGCAGTTCTTC.